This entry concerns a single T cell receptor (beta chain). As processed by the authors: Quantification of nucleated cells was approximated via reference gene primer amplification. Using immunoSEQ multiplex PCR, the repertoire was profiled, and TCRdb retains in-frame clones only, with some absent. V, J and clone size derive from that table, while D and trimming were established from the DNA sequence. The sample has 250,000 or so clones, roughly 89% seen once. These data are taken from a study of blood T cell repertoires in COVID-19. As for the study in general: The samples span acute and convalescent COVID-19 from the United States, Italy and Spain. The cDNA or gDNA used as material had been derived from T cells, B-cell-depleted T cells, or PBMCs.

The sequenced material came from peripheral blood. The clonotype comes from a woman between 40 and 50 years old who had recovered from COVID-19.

The CDR3 DNA reads TGCGCCAGCGCTGAACAGGGGGCCGGAAACACCATATATTTT. Protein: CASAEQGAGNTIYF. The chain couples TRBV5-1 to TRBJ1-3, with 9 nucleotides matching TRBD1. This CDR3 comprises 14 residues. V was pared by 7 bases and J by 4 bases, with 6 bases of the junction left unmatched. The germline CDR1 and CDR2 sequences are SGHRS and YFSETQ.